A selection of T cell receptor beta chains follows, all from one sample in a study of regulatory T cells in long-lasting Graves disease. From the multiplex PCR reads, TCRdb called clonotypes with MiXCR, one entry per CDR3 protein. In the table there are hundreds of thousands of distinct CDR3 sequences, less than 15% of which are singletons. These data were also filed under a second study, of T cells in Graves' hyperthyroidism and ophthalmopathy.

The starting material was peripheral blood mononuclear cells (PBMCs), obtained at new diagnosis, from a patient treated with antithyroid drugs. The receptors come from a man younger than 40 with Graves disease. The conserved cysteine and the conserved F or W are not part of the CDR3 here. Each record gives: D gene, J gene, V gene, CDR3 protein. A D gene is named only where the DNA matches it firmly.

>NA|TRBJ2-4|TRBV11-2
ASSDDLSDIQY
>NA|TRBJ1-4|TRBV27
ASSLTPREKLF
>TRBD2|TRBJ2-7|TRBV15
ATSRLAGASDEQY
>NA|TRBJ2-1|TRBV10-2
ASSASRSRGNEQF
>NA|TRBJ2-3|TRBV9
ASSTSGLTQADTQY
>NA|TRBJ2-1|TRBV20-1
SAPRWRNNNEQF
>NA|TRBJ2-7|TRBV20-1
SARYGSLYEQY
>NA|TRBJ1-1|TRBV9
ASSPPPPEQRTF
>NA|TRBJ2-1|TRBV15
ATSRWDEQF
>NA|TRBJ1-1|TRBV5-1
ASSQTGLGTEAF
>TRBD2|TRBJ2-1|TRBV19
ASSIASGRQVEQF
>TRBD2|TRBJ2-1|TRBV29-1
SVEKRARGRLSYNEQF
>TRBD2|TRBJ2-7|TRBV6-1
ASRKSSGQSYEQY
>TRBD1|TRBJ1-2|TRBV28
ASSSLGGQGVNGYT
>NA|TRBJ2-1|TRBV29-1
SVGSVGPQNNEQF
>NA|NA|TRBV18
ASSPNVGAQETQY
>TRBD2|TRBJ2-7|TRBV11-2
ASSSTGLAGDEQY
>TRBD2|TRBJ2-1|TRBV29-1
STGTSGY
>NA|TRBJ2-1|TRBV6-2/TRBV6-3
ASSGTGGRTSEQF
>TRBD1|TRBJ2-7|TRBV5-1
ASSRAGTASYEQY
>TRBD2|TRBJ2-4|TRBV7-9
ASSTRTSGRARNIQY
>NA|TRBJ2-7|TRBV19
AQGWGKLYEQY
>TRBD2|TRBJ2-5|TRBV20-1
SASPGGQETQY
>NA|TRBJ1-5|TRBV27
ASRGDLNQPQH
>TRBD2|TRBJ2-1|TRBV20-1
SAGLAGLSFNEQF
>NA|TRBJ2-2|TRBV6-2/TRBV6-3
ASSYLGGSTGELF
>NA|TRBJ2-2|TRBV27
ASSPDGLPGELF
>NA|TRBJ2-1|TRBV27
ASSLSEGRSYNEQF
>NA|TRBJ2-2|TRBV5-1
ASSSGQANTGELF
>TRBD2|TRBJ2-2|TRBV19
ASSIEGLAANTGELF
>NA|TRBJ2-2|TRBV24-1
ATSDLGGVGELF
>NA|TRBJ2-7|TRBV3-1
ASSPAALSYEQY
>NA|TRBJ2-4|TRBV9
ASSGRSAKNIQY
>TRBD2|TRBJ2-1|TRBV12-5
ASGLGLAGGNYNEQF
>NA|TRBJ2-5|TRBV2
ASSRGAQY
>TRBD2|TRBJ2-3|TRBV27
ASSPRLAGVSTDTQY
>NA|TRBJ2-4|TRBV20-1
SARTVGLAKNIQY
>TRBD1|TRBJ2-1|TRBV10-3
ASSGGPNEQF
>TRBD2|TRBJ2-1|TRBV2
ASSLWTSGNYNEQF
>NA|TRBJ2-7|TRBV15
ATSPEGSEQY
>TRBD2|TRBJ2-7|TRBV12-3/TRBV12-4
ASSSSGRSHEQY
>NA|TRBJ2-7|TRBV7-9
ASSLDHSGRYEQY
>TRBD2|TRBJ2-2|TRBV20-1
SASGLAGEVGGELF
>TRBD1|TRBJ1-6|TRBV5-1
ASSPDRGAYSPLH
>TRBD2|TRBJ2-2|TRBV2
ASTRVQLAGDGELF
>TRBD2|TRBJ2-3|TRBV20-1
SARVLAGGDDTQY
>TRBD1|TRBJ2-1|TRBV2
ASSDPRGEQF
>NA|TRBJ2-1|TRBV2
ASSGEQF
>TRBD1|TRBJ1-2|TRBV6-1
ASRTGNYGYT
>TRBD1|TRBJ2-2|TRBV2
AIRNRDRGLAGELF
>TRBD2|TRBJ2-1|TRBV12-3/TRBV12-4
ASRLERSGRPFL
>NA|TRBJ1-4|TRBV7-8
ASSGGGNEKLF
>NA|TRBJ1-3|TRBV12-3/TRBV12-4
ASSLGRTSTSGNTIY
>NA|TRBJ1-3|TRBV12-3/TRBV12-4
ASRETGSGNTIY
>TRBD2|TRBJ2-1|TRBV20-1
SAKREGWSYNEQF
>NA|TRBJ2-7|TRBV27
ASSLWGREQY
>NA|TRBJ2-6|TRBV11-2
ASSKRGPGSGANVLT
>TRBD2|TRBJ2-7|TRBV2
ASSHARGVHEQY
>TRBD2|TRBJ2-7|TRBV19
ASSIDAAGLALTYEQY
>NA|TRBJ2-1|TRBV27
ASSSSVGGHEQF